What follows describes a single T cell receptor beta chain. The sample belongs to a study of blood T cell repertoires in COVID-19. Across the study: Donors in the United States, Italy and Spain gave samples during acute or convalescent COVID-19. In each case, the material was cDNA or gDNA derived from T cells, B-cell-depleted T cells, or PBMCs.

This CDR3 spans 17 amino acids. The ends lost 7 bases at V and 0 bases at J; junction bases unmatched: 9. Germline CDR1 SGHTA, CDR2 FQGTGA. Authors' methods: Amplified reference gene primers provided the basis for estimating nucleated cell counts. Using immunoSEQ multiplex PCR, the repertoire was profiled, and TCRdb retains in-frame clones only, with some absent. V and J calls and clone size are those listed in that table; D and trimming were worked out from the DNA. The table lists about 160,000 clones, 80% to 85% of them singletons. The sequence was obtained from a woman older than 75 with active or convalescent COVID-19. The chain recombines TRBV7-3 with TRBJ1-1, with 12 bases matching TRBD1. Sequenced sample: peripheral blood. The CDR3 sequence is CASTLGTGGGMNTEAFF. CDR3 DNA sequence: TGTGCCAGCACACTAGGGACAGGGGGCGGAATGAACACTGAAGCTTTCTTT.